These T cell receptor beta chains were read from a single sample in a study of early T cells in non-severe SARS-CoV-2 infection. TCRdb re-called the 5' RACE reads with MiXCR, one entry per CDR3 protein. The sample lists roughly 46,000 distinct CDR3 sequences; approximately 7.1% were seen once. The sequenced sample was whole blood. These receptors originate from an adult who was a healthcare worker with PCR-confirmed SARS-CoV-2 infection or an uninfected control (not recorded which). Each CDR3 is given with its conserved first and last residue. Fields, in order: clone size, V gene, J gene, D gene, CDR3 protein, CDR3 DNA. D genes are given only for firm matches. Size values are once, few and many counts, or a class for expanded clones, and some rows have none.

>.|TRBV3-1|TRBJ1-2|TRBD1
CASSLLEGGRFYGYTF
TGTGCCAGCAGCCTCCTAGAAGGGGGCCGATTCTATGGCTACACCTTC
>.|TRBV10-1|TRBJ1-1|TRBD1
CASSVVDRERNTEAFF
TGCGCCAGCAGTGTAGTGGACAGGGAGAGAAACACTGAAGCTTTCTTT
>few|TRBV5-1|TRBJ1-1|.
CASSSAQLGKRAGEAFF
TGCGCCAGCAGTTCGGCCCAGCTTGGAAAAAGGGCCGGTGAAGCTTTCTTT
>few|TRBV30|TRBJ2-7|.
CAWSVEGSYEQYF
TGTGCCTGGAGTGTAGAGGGTAGCTACGAGCAGTACTTC
>.|TRBV6-5|TRBJ2-3|TRBD2
CASRPRGGRGDTQYF
TGTGCCAGCAGACCTCGGGGGGGCCGAGGAGATACGCAGTATTTT
>many|TRBV19|TRBJ1-2|.
CASSTGHYGYTF
TGTGCCAGTAGTACGGGACATTATGGCTACACCTTC
>.|TRBV29-1|TRBJ2-5|.
CSVGLGVGTQYF
TGCAGCGTTGGGCTAGGCGTTGGGACCCAGTACTTC
>.|TRBV3-1|TRBJ1-2|.
CASSQDFQPNYGYTF
TGTGCCAGCAGCCAAGATTTCCAGCCCAACTATGGCTACACCTTC
>many|TRBV20-1|TRBJ2-1|.
CSAGDWAAGNEQFF
TGCAGTGCTGGGGACTGGGCCGCGGGCAATGAGCAGTTCTTC
>few|TRBV5-1|TRBJ1-6|.
CASSPEGNSPLHF
TGCGCCAGCAGCCCGGAGGGAAATTCACCCCTCCACTTT
>many|TRBV27|TRBJ2-1|.
CASSPLDSRGDYNEQFF
TGTGCCAGCAGTCCCCTGGATTCCAGGGGAGACTACAATGAGCAGTTCTTC
>many|TRBV7-6|TRBJ1-4|.
CASSRGGANEKLFF
TGTGCCAGCAGCCGGGGCGGGGCTAATGAAAAACTGTTTTTT
>few|TRBV6-5|TRBJ1-2|.
CASSFGRLNYGYTF
TGTGCCAGCAGTTTTGGCAGGCTTAACTATGGCTACACCTTC
>many|TRBV9|TRBJ2-3|.
CASSSMLAWSDTQYF
TGTGCCAGCAGCTCAATGTTGGCCTGGTCTGATACGCAGTATTTT
>.|TRBV4-1|TRBJ2-1|TRBD2
CASSRGGADNEQFF
TGCGCCAGCAGCCGCGGGGGGGCCGACAATGAGCAGTTCTTC
>.|TRBV10-3|TRBJ2-7|.
CAIRLGQAYEQYF
TGTGCCATCAGGTTGGGACAAGCCTACGAGCAGTACTTC
>.|TRBV7-2|TRBJ2-3|TRBD2
CASSSHGGGSTDTQYF
TGTGCCAGCAGCTCCCATGGCGGGGGTAGCACAGATACGCAGTATTTT
>.|TRBV30|TRBJ1-1|.
CAWGGNTEAFF
TGTGCCTGGGGGGGGAACACCGAAGCTTTCTTT
>.|TRBV19|TRBJ2-3|.
CASSTAPDTQYF
TGTGCCAGTAGTACGGCCCCAGATACGCAGTATTTT
>few|TRBV6-5|TRBJ2-5|.
CASSIPGSGTQYF
TGTGCCAGCAGCATCCCGGGGTCAGGGACCCAGTACTTC
>many|TRBV12-3/TRBV12-4|TRBJ1-2|.
CASSFRGLYGYTF
TGTGCCAGCAGTTTTCGGGGCCTCTATGGCTACACCTTC
>.|TRBV18|TRBJ1-5|.
CASSQETGGNQPQHF
TGTGCCAGCTCACAAGAGACAGGTGGCAATCAGCCCCAGCATTTT
>many|TRBV27|TRBJ2-7|TRBD1
CASSLLGTVYEQYF
TGTGCCAGCAGTTTACTTGGGACAGTCTACGAGCAGTACTTC
>.|TRBV3-1|TRBJ1-3|.
CASSQGAAQSSGNTIYF
TGTGCCAGCAGCCAAGGGGCAGCTCAGAGCTCTGGAAACACCATATATTTT
>few|TRBV15|TRBJ2-7|.
CATSRDRQSYEQYF
TGTGCCACCAGCAGAGACAGGCAGTCCTACGAGCAGTACTTC
>many|TRBV6-6|TRBJ2-7|.
CASSYGQGGNEQYF
TGTGCCAGCAGTTACGGGCAGGGTGGGAACGAGCAGTACTTC
>once|TRBV6-1|TRBJ1-5|TRBD1
CASRAETGNQPQHF
TGTGCCAGTCGCGCCGAGACAGGGAACCAGCCCCAGCATTTT
>many|TRBV12-3/TRBV12-4|TRBJ2-2|TRBD1
CASRPTGAGELFF
TGTGCCAGCAGACCTACAGGGGCCGGGGAGCTGTTTTTT
>many|TRBV27|TRBJ1-1|.
CASSLTSLNTEAFF
TGTGCCAGCAGTCTCACTTCATTGAACACTGAAGCTTTCTTT
>many|TRBV10-2|TRBJ2-5|TRBD2
CASSDIGLAGDLQETQYF
TGCGCCAGCAGCGACATTGGACTAGCGGGGGATCTCCAAGAGACCCAGTACTTC
>many|TRBV19|TRBJ1-5|TRBD1
CASSNPGQGNQPQHF
TGTGCCAGTAGTAACCCGGGACAGGGTAATCAGCCCCAGCATTTT
>few|TRBV11-2|TRBJ2-3|.
CASSPPWSADTQYF
TGTGCCAGCAGCCCCCCTTGGTCGGCAGATACGCAGTATTTT